The 26 T cell receptor beta chains below come from one sample, sequenced in a study of response to subunit inactivated influenza vaccine. MiXCR, applied by TCRdb to the RT-PCR reads, yields one record per CDR3 protein. The table has about 700,000 distinct CDR3 sequences, 15% to 19% seen once. This specimen consisted of PBMCs from blood, obtained roughly 13 days after vaccination. Receptors were obtained from a man aged 45-65 years who received an inactivated influenza vaccine.

This clonotype was found a few times. This chain links TRBV2 with TRBJ2-3; D gene uncertain. Trimming left V 5 bases short and J 2 bases short, with 11 bases between. In germline, CDR1 is SNHLY, CDR2 FYNNEI. The CDR3 covers 14 residues. CDR3 coding DNA: TGTGCCAGCAGTCCGCCGGAGTACACAGATACGCAGTATTTT. It is translated as CASSPPEYTDTQYF.

The V gene is TRBV4-2, the J gene TRBJ2-1, with D possibly being TRBD2 (5 bases). The V gene's germline CDR1 is LGHNA and CDR2 YNFKEQ. The CDR3 contains 15 residues. V was cut by 4 bases and J by 9 bases, with 19 bases left in between. DNA of the CDR3: TGTGCCAGCAGCCTCACTGGAGACGGGGTTGGTGAGCAGTTCTTC. Encoded protein: CASSLTGDGVGEQFF.

In this sample, this clonotype turned up a few times. DNA for the CDR3: TGTGCCAGCAGCCCAACGGCTAGCGGAACCTCTAAGCAGTTCTTC. Its translation: CASSPTASGTSKQFF. The V gene is TRBV7-3, the J gene TRBJ2-1, with TRBD2 matching over 7 bases. CDR3 length equals 15 residues. Per the germline V gene, CDR1 is SGHTA and CDR2 is FQGTGA. J gave up 11 bases and V 5 bases, and 15 bases lay outside the gene matches.

This clonotype was observed a handful of times. Without the conserved terminal phenylalanine or tryptophan, this CDR3 likely stems from a read error. Because the CDR3's place on the DNA is in doubt, the DNA is left out and the CDR3 is given as listed by TCRdb. The chain combines TRBV28 with TRBJ1-2; the tabulated D call, TRBD1, remains unverified against the DNA. The CDR3 has 9 residues if both end residues are counted. Germline V gives CDR1 MDHEN, CDR2 SYDVKM. This CDR3 reads CASRLGQAV.

The V gene is TRBV30, the J gene TRBJ1-1; a weak D match, TRBD1 (6 bases). The length of the CDR3 is 15 residues. Germline V gene sequence: CDR1 GTSNPN, CDR2 SVGIG (reference sequence). The germline V and J ends were trimmed by 5 bases and 4 bases, with 20 bases remaining between them. DNA of the CDR3: TGTGCCTGGGAAAAGAAAGGAGGGGGGGGCACTGAAGCTTTCTTT. Protein sequence: CAWEKKGGGGTEAFF. Full variable domain (rest looked up from reference TRBV30 and TRBJ1-1): SQTIHQWPATLVQPVGSPLSLECTVEGTSNPNLYWYRQAAGRGLQLLFYSVGIGQISSEVPQNLSASRPQDRQFILSSKKLLLSDSGFYLCAWEKKGGGGTEAFFGQGTRLTVV.

The V call is TRBV2, the J call TRBJ2-7, with D unclear. This CDR3 contains 14 residues. Germline V gene sequence: CDR1 SNHLY, CDR2 FYNNEI. V lost 3 bases and J lost 0, with 9 bases in between. CDR3 sequence: CASSDRRYSYEQYF. CDR3 nucleotides: TGTGCCAGCAGTGACCGGCGCTACTCCTACGAGCAGTACTTC.

In its sample, this clonotype was seen many times. The chain has TRBV4-3 and TRBJ2-1; the match to TRBD2 covers 9 bases. This CDR3 contains 15 residues. In germline, CDR1 is LGHNA, CDR2 YSLEER. V lost 2 bases and J lost 2; bases outside the gene matches: 1. CDR3 coding DNA: TGCGCCAGCAGCCAATCTAGCGGGGCCTACAATGAGCAGTTCTTC. It codes for CASSQSSGAYNEQFF.

This clonotype was detected a few times. V gene TRBV7-9 combines with J gene TRBJ2-7; D gene ambiguous. The V gene's germline CDR1 is SEHNR and CDR2 FQNEAQ (reference sequence). CDR3 length: 15 residues. Between the trimmed V and J ends, which lost 1 base and 0 bases, there was a span of 10 bases. The CDR3 protein is CASSLVSIRSYEQYF. The DNA for the CDR3 is TGTGCCAGCAGCTTAGTCTCCATTCGCTCCTACGAGCAGTACTTC.

This clonotype occurred a few times. V is TRBV7-2 and J is TRBJ2-3, with 9 bases aligning to TRBD2. Germline V gives CDR1 SGHTA, CDR2 FQGNSA. V was pared by 2 bases and J by 5 bases, with 11 bases of the junction left unmatched. There are 17 residues in the CDR3. CDR3 sequence: CASSLSFRGREGDTQYF. CDR3 sequence (DNA): TGTGCCAGCAGCTTATCATTTCGCGGGAGGGAGGGAGATACGCAGTATTTT.

The J gene is TRBJ2-1, the V gene TRBV5-1, with 9 bases lining up with TRBD2. Germline V gene sequence: CDR1 SGHRS, CDR2 YFSETQ. Trimming removed 0 bases from V and 1 base from J; junction bases left unmatched: 8. This CDR3 comprises 18 residues. The DNA of the CDR3 is TGCGCCAGCAGCTTGGTGGCGGGGGGGCTTCAGTCCTACAATGAGCAGTTCTTC. This encodes CASSLVAGGLQSYNEQFF.

The rearrangement joins TRBV4-3 to TRBJ2-2; D gene unclear. CDR3 size: 18 residues. The germline V and J ends were trimmed by 2 bases and 0 bases, with 16 bases remaining between them. CDR1 and CDR2 (germline): LGHNA, YSLEER. For the CDR3, the DNA is TGCGCCAGCAGCCAATACCCAGACCTTTCCGCGAACACCGGGGAGCTGTTTTTT. It is translated as CASSQYPDLSANTGELFF.

This clonotype was observed a handful of times. The gene calls are TRBV6-1 and TRBJ2-1, with 10 positions matching TRBD2. The J segment lost 7 bases and the V segment lost 6 bases, leaving 9 bases of the junction unmatched. The CDR3 length is 15 residues. Germline lookup yields CDR1 MNHNS and CDR2 SASEGT. For the CDR3, the DNA is TGTGCCAGCAGCCGTCTAGCGGGAGTCGGGAATGAGCAGTTCTTC. The encoded protein is CASSRLAGVGNEQFF.

This clonotype was counted a few times. This chain links TRBV10-1 with TRBJ2-2; D may be TRBD1 (6 bases). The CDR3 spans 14 residues. The V gene's germline CDR1 is WNHNN and CDR2 SYGVQD (reference sequence). Trimming cost V 6 bases and J 7 bases, with 15 bases left between them. The DNA for the CDR3 is TGCGCCAGCAGCGAGATGGGGGCGAACGGGGAGCTGTTTTTT. It encodes CASSEMGANGELFF.

This clonotype was counted only a few times. CDR3 DNA: TGTGCCAGCAGTCTGCGGGAGACAGGGAATGAGCAGTTCTTC. Its translation is CASSLRETGNEQFF. This chain links TRBV6-1 with TRBJ2-1; D may match TRBD1 or TRBD2 (7 bases each). Trimming stripped 5 bases from V and 7 bases from J, with 15 bases between. The CDR3 has 14 amino acids. Germline CDR1 reads MNHNS; CDR2 reads SASEGT.

This clonotype was seen more than once but under ten times. This chain uses TRBV5-1 with TRBJ1-1; 7 bases match TRBD1. CDR1 SGHRS and CDR2 YFSETQ come from the germline V gene. The CDR3 loop spans 16 amino acids. After removal of 4 bases from V and 3 bases from J, the junction contained 12 bases not matched to a gene. The CDR3 is CASSLPGEGADTEAFF. The CDR3 DNA reads as TGCGCCAGCAGCCTACCAGGTGAGGGGGCAGACACTGAAGCTTTCTTT.

This clonotype was picked up a small number of times. The rearrangement links TRBV6-5 to TRBJ1-2; no clear D. The CDR3 is 15 residues long. Trimming left V 0 bases short and J 4 bases short, with 12 bases between. Germline CDR1 is MNHEY and CDR2 is SVGAGI. Written as DNA, the CDR3 is TGTGCCAGCAGTTACTCGATCCGGACCCCCTATGGCTACACCTTC. This sequence encodes CASSYSIRTPYGYTF.

CDR3 in amino acids: CASSIISVMNTEAFF. The CDR3 nucleotides are TGTGCCAGTAGTATTATATCCGTCATGAACACTGAAGCTTTCTTT. The chain couples TRBV19 to TRBJ1-1; D unclear. Germline lookup yields CDR1 LNHDA and CDR2 SQIVND (reference sequence). This CDR3 region has 15 residues. Trimming cost V 3 bases and J 0 bases, with 11 bases left between them. Drawing the rest from reference TRBV19 and TRBJ1-1, the complete variable domain is DGGITQSPKYLFRKEGQNVTLSCEQNLNHDAMYWYRQDPGQGLRLIYYSQIVNDFQKGDIAEGYSVSREKKESFPLTVTSAQKNPTAFYLCASSIISVMNTEAFFGQGTRLTVV.

This clonotype has more than one count but fewer than ten. The chain employs TRBV20-1 and TRBJ2-2, with TRBD1 as a possible D gene (6 bases). The CDR3 is made up of 13 amino acids. V was trimmed by 3 bases and J by 5 bases, leaving 10 bases between them. In germline, CDR1 is DFQATT, CDR2 SNEGSKA (reference sequence). CDR3 sequence (DNA): TGCAGTGCTAGGGACAGCCCTACCGGGGAGCTGTTTTTT. Its translation is CSARDSPTGELFF.

The chain couples TRBV19 to TRBJ2-3; D gene uncertain. Germline V gene data show CDR1 as LNHDA and CDR2 as SQIVND (reference sequence). V dropped 3 bases and J dropped 0 bases, with 7 bases sitting between them. CDR3 length: 14 amino acids. The CDR3 protein is CASSMDPSTDTQYF. The CDR3 DNA reads TGTGCCAGTAGTATGGACCCTAGCACAGATACGCAGTATTTT.

This clonotype was detected only a few times. The genes are TRBV7-9 and TRBJ2-1; 9 positions match TRBD1. This CDR3 has 14 amino acids. J gave up 8 bases and V 5 bases, and 7 bases lay outside the gene matches. Germline V gene data show CDR1 as SEHNR and CDR2 as FQNEAQ (reference sequence). The CDR3 protein is CASSVRDRVDEQFF. In nucleotides, the CDR3 is TGTGCCAGCAGCGTCCGGGACAGGGTGGATGAGCAGTTCTTC.

This clonotype has just a few counts. The CDR3 coding sequence is TGCGCCAGCAGCCAAGATCTGACAGGGCAAGAGACCCAGTACTTC. This translates into CASSQDLTGQETQYF. The V gene is TRBV4-3, the J gene TRBJ2-5; 7 bases line up with TRBD1. There are 15 residues in the CDR3. V shed 0 bases and J 2 bases; nucleotides not matched to a gene: 3. Germline-derived CDR1 and CDR2 are LGHNA and YSLEER.

The rearrangement links TRBV9 to TRBJ2-5, with D possibly called TRBD1 or TRBD2 (5 bases each). The CDR3 runs 14 residues. Between the trimmed V and J ends, which lost 3 bases and 2 bases, there was a span of 11 bases. Per germline, CDR1 SGDLS and CDR2 YYNGEE. CDR3 nucleotide sequence: TGTGCCAGCAGCGGGGGACGGTTACAAGAGACCCAGTACTTC. This codes for CASSGGRLQETQYF.

J is TRBJ2-7 and V is TRBV4-3; D gene unclear. The CDR3 spans 15 residues. Trimming removed 5 bases from V and 0 bases from J, with 14 bases in between. From germline, CDR1 is LGHNA and CDR2 YSLEER. CDR3 in amino acids: CASSVSVASSYEQYF. The CDR3 DNA sequence: TGCGCCAGCAGCGTAAGTGTCGCCAGCTCCTACGAGCAGTACTTC.

This clonotype was seen repeatedly, ten times or more. This chain links TRBV14 with TRBJ1-1; D is unclear. Germline V gene lookup returns CDR1 SGHDN and CDR2 FVKESK. This CDR3 is 15 amino acids long. V lost 0 bases and J 1 base, leaving 9 bases between the germline ends. CDR3 sequence reads: CASSQDRRANTEAFF. Here the CDR3 DNA reads TGTGCCAGCAGCCAAGATAGAAGGGCGAACACTGAAGCTTTCTTT.

This chain links TRBV20-1 with TRBJ2-3; D unclear. Germline CDR1 is DFQATT and CDR2 is SNEGSKA (reference sequence). The length of the CDR3 is 15 residues. The V end lost 5 bases, the J end lost 0 bases, and 15 bases lay between the germline ends. CDR3 residues: CSAAQTEPSTDTQYF. The CDR3 region has the DNA TGCAGTGCTGCGCAAACGGAGCCTAGCACAGATACGCAGTATTTT.

This clonotype was counted between two and nine times. V and J are TRBV7-2 and TRBJ2-7; a weak D match, TRBD2 (6 bases). The CDR3 is 12 residues long. Trimming took 5 bases from V and 6 from J, leaving 11 bases between them. Germline lookup yields CDR1 SGHTA and CDR2 FQGNSA. The CDR3 here is CASSRDWGEQYF. Written as DNA, the CDR3 is TGTGCCAGCAGCCGGGACTGGGGCGAGCAGTACTTC.